The 7 T cell receptor beta chains below all came from one sample that was sequenced in a study of CD8 T cells in ankylosing spondylitis. General study points: A TCR beta motif of fewer than ten highly homologous variants appeared characteristic of ankylosing spondylitis blood.

Antigens for these TCRs are unknown. One entry per CDR3 protein results from TCRdb running MiXCR on the 5' RACE reads. The repertoire holds fewer than 500,000 distinct CDR3 sequences, with 20% to 25% as singletons. The specimen sequenced was blood, either unsorted or a sorted T cell fraction (not recorded which). The source is a male donor with ankylosing spondylitis.

This clonotype was detected ten times or more. This chain uses TRBV12-3 or TRBV12-4 with TRBJ2-3, with a tentative D call TRBD2 (6 bases). The V end lost 5 bases, the J end lost 0 bases, and 12 bases lay between the germline ends. CDR3 length equals 15 residues. CDR3 sequence: CASSRESGSTDTQYF. As DNA, the CDR3 is TGTGCCAGCAGTCGCGAAAGCGGGAGCACAGATACGCAGTATTTT.

This clonotype came up once. The chain carries TRBV20-1 and TRBJ2-7; D is perhaps TRBD2 (5 bases). CDR3 size: 14 residues. Trimming shortened V by 6 bases and J by 9 bases, and 24 bases separated the two germline ends. Germline CDR1 reads DFQATT; CDR2 reads SNEGSKA (reference sequence). The CDR3 loop is CSALVRGSLRGQYF. DNA for the CDR3: TGCAGTGCCCTGGTGCGTGGGAGTTTAAGAGGGCAGTACTTC.

This chain connects TRBV3-1 to TRBJ1-5; D is undetermined. The CDR3 sequence is 12 residues long. Between the trimmed V and J ends, which lost 2 bases and 5 bases, there was a span of 4 bases. The germline CDR1 and CDR2 sequences are LGHDT and YNNKEL (reference sequence). The CDR3 spells CASSQRHQPQHF. CDR3 nucleotides: TGTGCCAGCAGCCAACGGCATCAGCCCCAGCATTTT.

This sequence joins TRBV7-9 and TRBJ1-4; TRBD1 agrees at 10 bases. Trimming removed 5 bases from V and 8 bases from J; junction bases left unmatched: 5. Per germline, CDR1 SEHNR and CDR2 FQNEAQ (reference sequence). CDR3 length equals 14 residues. The CDR3 nucleotides are TGTGCCAGCAGCCGAGGACAGGGGGGAGAAAAACTGTTTTTT. This codes for CASSRGQGGEKLFF.

This clonotype showed up just a few times. V is TRBV25-1 and J is TRBJ2-5, with a tentative D call TRBD2 (7 bases). V lost 11 bases and J lost 4, with 26 bases in between. The CDR3 is 16 amino acids. Germline CDR1 reads MGHDK; CDR2 reads SYGVNS. CDR3 DNA: TGTGCCTCAATGGCCCACGGGGGGCGCCAACTAGAGACCCAGTACTTC. Its translation is CASMAHGGRQLETQYF.

The gene calls are TRBV18 and TRBJ2-2; D not certain. Germline V gene lookup returns CDR1 KGHSH and CDR2 LQKENI. The CDR3 totals 12 residues. V dropped 3 bases and J dropped 9 bases, with 8 bases sitting between them. CDR3 bases: TGTGCCAGCTCACCGTTAGGCCGGGAGCTGTTTTTT. Encoded protein: CASSPLGRELFF.

There are a few counts of this clonotype. This sequence joins TRBV28 and TRBJ1-2; D possibly corresponds to TRBD1 (5 bases). Germline V gives CDR1 MDHEN, CDR2 SYDVKM. Trimming cost V 5 bases and J 10 bases, with 23 bases left between them. This CDR3 has 15 residues. CDR3 in amino acids: CASSAPFRQHPYYTF. Here the CDR3 DNA reads TGTGCCAGCAGTGCCCCGTTTCGACAGCACCCCTACTACACCTTC.